This T cell receptor beta chain comes out of a study of beta chain features in type 1 diabetes. Overall study: On cell yields, gender and age, patients and healthy donors were similar. All samples together contributed almost 110,000,000 sorted cells for examination. Study-wide points: A closer apparent resemblance between naive, central memory and Treg TCRB repertoires was seen in patients than in healthy donors. A moderate, significant TCRB CDR3 shortening appeared in type 1 diabetes across four CD4+ subsets.

The whole isolated RNA underwent reverse transcription, so sequencing captured expressed TCRB transcripts. The data were produced by immunoSEQ multiplex PCR, yet TCRdb's version contains in-frame clones alone and is incomplete. The table includes some 130,000 clones, 7% to 10% detected once. Note on this clone: Its specificity is unknown.

This CDR3 comprises 16 residues. Trimming stripped 3 bases from V and 0 bases from J, with 12 bases between. From germline, CDR1 is SGHNT and CDR2 YYREEE (reference sequence). V gene TRBV5-4 combines with J gene TRBJ2-2; D perhaps matches TRBD2 (5 bases). Sample: central memory CD4+ T cells from blood. This sequence originates from a man aged 25-45 years with type 1 diabetes. CDR3 coding DNA: TGTGCCAGCAGCTGGGAGAGGGCAGCGAACACCGGGGAGCTGTTTTTT. This codes for CASSWERAANTGELFF.